Below, one TCR beta chain is given with its context. CDR1 is SGHRS and CDR2 is YFSETQ in the germline V gene. The CDR3 covers 15 residues. With 0 bases clipped from V and 1 base from J, the junction kept 1 base outside the gene matches. The sorted Tregs were CD4+CD25+CD127-/low cells. TCRdb recomputed calls from the 5' RACE reads with MiXCR, one row per CDR3 protein. The profile shows fewer than 12,000 distinct CDR3 sequences, more than 15% of them singletons. Sequenced material: Tregs sorted from a lymph node. This chain joins TRBV5-1 and TRBJ2-1; 7 bases are a match to TRBD2. This receptor was taken from a female donor with breast cancer. CDR3 amino acids: CASSLEGLSYNEQFF. In nucleotides, the CDR3 is TGCGCCAGCAGCTTGGAGGGACTATCCTACAATGAGCAGTTCTTC.